These T cell receptor beta chains were read from a single sample in a study of blood T cell repertoires in COVID-19. The table came from immunoSEQ multiplex PCR; TCRdb's copy has only in-frame clones and leaves some out. The sample has about 230,000 clones, around 80% seen once. Sequencing was carried out using peripheral blood. Receptors originate from a man older than 75 with acute or convalescent COVID-19. Each CDR3 is given with its conserved first and last residue. D genes are given only for firm matches. Size is omitted from some rows. Given values are once, few, many or a class for expanded clones.

j_call: TRBJ2-3
cdr3_length: 19
clone_size: -
v_call: TRBV7-9
d_call: TRBD1
cdr3_aa: CASSLAGTGSGWNTDTQYF
cdr3_nt: TGTGCCAGCAGCTTAGCGGGGACAGGGTCGGGGTGGAACACAGATACGCAGTATTTT

j_call: TRBJ1-5
cdr3_length: 15
clone_size: -
v_call: TRBV5-1
d_call: -
cdr3_aa: CASSEGHRSNQPQHF
cdr3_nt: TGCGCCAGCAGCGAAGGACATCGGAGCAATCAGCCCCAGCATTTT

j_call: TRBJ1-5
cdr3_length: 15
clone_size: once
v_call: TRBV24-1
d_call: -
cdr3_aa: CATSDVGVGNQPQHF
cdr3_nt: TGTGCCACCAGTGATGTAGGGGTGGGCAATCAGCCCCAGCATTTT

j_call: TRBJ2-3
cdr3_length: 16
clone_size: -
v_call: TRBV10-3
d_call: TRBD2
cdr3_aa: CAIRDRSGLSTDTQYF
cdr3_nt: TGTGCCATCAGGGACCGTAGCGGGCTTAGCACAGATACGCAGTATTTT

j_call: TRBJ2-5
cdr3_length: 16
clone_size: -
v_call: TRBV15
d_call: TRBD2
cdr3_aa: CATSRGSSGVAETQYF
cdr3_nt: TGTGCCACCAGCAGAGGGTCTAGCGGGGTTGCGGAGACCCAGTACTTC

j_call: TRBJ1-1
cdr3_length: 12
clone_size: -
v_call: TRBV7-9
d_call: -
cdr3_aa: CASSIRQLEAFF
cdr3_nt: TGTGCCAGCAGCATCCGACAGCTTGAAGCTTTCTTT

j_call: TRBJ1-1
cdr3_length: 14
clone_size: -
v_call: TRBV2
d_call: -
cdr3_aa: CASSDRVTDTEAFF
cdr3_nt: TGTGCCAGCAGTGACCGAGTAACGGACACTGAAGCTTTCTTT

j_call: TRBJ1-1
cdr3_length: 15
clone_size: -
v_call: TRBV11-2
d_call: TRBD1
cdr3_aa: CASSPNRGRYTEAFF
cdr3_nt: TGTGCCAGCAGCCCGAACAGGGGGAGGTACACTGAAGCTTTCTTT

j_call: TRBJ2-1
cdr3_length: 17
clone_size: -
v_call: TRBV28
d_call: TRBD2
cdr3_aa: CASLGLAGGLVNNEQFF
cdr3_nt: TGTGCCAGCCTGGGACTAGCGGGGGGGCTCGTAAACAATGAGCAGTTCTTC

j_call: TRBJ1-4
cdr3_length: 15
clone_size: -
v_call: TRBV21-1
d_call: -
cdr3_aa: CASRGGQQTNEKLFF
cdr3_nt: TGTGCCAGCAGGGGAGGGCAGCAGACTAATGAAAAACTGTTTTTT

j_call: TRBJ1-1
cdr3_length: 14
clone_size: -
v_call: TRBV3-1/TRBV3-2
d_call: -
cdr3_aa: CASSQGLPNTEAFF
cdr3_nt: TGTGCCAGCAGCCAAGGACTTCCGAACACTGAAGCTTTCTTT